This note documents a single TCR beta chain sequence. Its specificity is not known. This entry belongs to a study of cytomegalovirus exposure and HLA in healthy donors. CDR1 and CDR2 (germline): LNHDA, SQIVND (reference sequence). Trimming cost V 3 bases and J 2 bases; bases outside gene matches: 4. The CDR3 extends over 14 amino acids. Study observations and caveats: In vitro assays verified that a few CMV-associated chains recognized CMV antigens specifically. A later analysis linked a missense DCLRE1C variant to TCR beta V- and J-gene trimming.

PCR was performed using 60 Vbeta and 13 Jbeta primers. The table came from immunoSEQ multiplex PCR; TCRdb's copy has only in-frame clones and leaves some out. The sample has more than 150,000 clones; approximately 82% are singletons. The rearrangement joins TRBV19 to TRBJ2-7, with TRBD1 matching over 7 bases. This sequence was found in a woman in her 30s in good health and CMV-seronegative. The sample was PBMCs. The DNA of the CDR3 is TGTGCCAGTAGTATGACACAGGGGCCCTACGAGCAGTACTTC. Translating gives CASSMTQGPYEQYF.